This passage covers 22 T cell receptor beta chains from one sample sequenced in a study of a mutant IDH1 vaccine in newly diagnosed glioma. Time point: week 23, last vaccination. The study gave 300 ug of mutant IDH1 20-mer peptide per vaccine dose, with topical imiquimod. Libraries were prepared by immunoSEQ multiplex PCR; TCRdb keeps only in-frame clonotypes and omits some of them. This table has just over 65,000 clones, approximately 87% appearing once. These TCRs are of unknown antigen specificity. Material: PBMCs, obtained from a glioma patient whose treatment included an IDH1 peptide vaccine. These receptor sequences come from a man between 18 and 35 years old with glioma.

The chain has TRBV7-9 and TRBJ2-1, with D possibly being TRBD1 (6 bases). The CDR3 length is 14 residues. V lost 3 bases and J lost 4, with 10 bases in between. The germline V gene has CDR1 SEHNR and CDR2 FQNEAQ (reference sequence). CDR3 protein: CASSFRQAYNEQFF. The CDR3 DNA follows: TGTGCCAGCAGCTTCCGACAGGCGTACAATGAGCAGTTCTTC.

This chain joins TRBV7-8 and TRBJ1-1; maybe TRBD1 (5 bases). Per germline, CDR1 SGHVS and CDR2 FQNEAQ. Trimming removed 6 bases at V and 3 bases at J, with 14 bases between. The CDR3 is made up of 14 amino acids. This CDR3 is CASSPLGAHTEAFF. In DNA, the CDR3 is TGTGCCAGCAGTCCATTAGGGGCGCACACTGAAGCTTTCTTT.

This clone turned up a few times. CDR3 sequence reads: CASLPGTGKGTEAFF. In nucleotides, the CDR3 is TGTGCCAGTCTCCCCGGGACAGGGAAGGGCACTGAAGCTTTCTTT. The V call is TRBV5-4, the J call TRBJ1-1; 9 bases map to TRBD1. CDR1 is SGHNT, CDR2 YYREEE, per germline (reference sequence). The CDR3 is 15 amino acids. With V trimmed by 8 bases and J by 4 bases, 12 bases remained unmatched.

The chain has TRBV10-3 and TRBJ2-1; D remains unclear. V shed 0 bases and J shed 4 bases, with 7 bases lying between them. The CDR3 length is 14 residues. Germline-derived CDR1 and CDR2 are ENHRY and SYGVKD. The CDR3, as DNA: TGTGCCATCAGTGAGTCCCCGAAATACAATGAGCAGTTCTTC. It translates to CAISESPKYNEQFF.

The chain carries TRBV4-3 and TRBJ2-6, with D possibly being TRBD1 (6 bases). Trimming cost V 1 base and J 0 bases, with 16 bases left between them. The CDR3 loop spans 19 amino acids. Germline V gene data show CDR1 as LGHNA and CDR2 as YSLEER. In nucleotides, the CDR3 is TGCGCCAGCAGCCAAGTGCTGACAGGCCTCAGCTCTGGGGCCAACGTCCTGACTTTC. Its protein product is CASSQVLTGLSSGANVLTF.

The chain joins TRBV30 to TRBJ2-7, with no clear D. The germline V gene has CDR1 GTSNPN and CDR2 SVGIG (reference sequence). The CDR3 is made up of 14 amino acids. V gave up 0 bases and J gave up 2 bases, with 11 bases separating them. CDR3 sequence reads: CAWSVWGPTYEQYF. In nucleotides, the CDR3 is TGTGCCTGGAGTGTATGGGGTCCCACCTACGAGCAGTACTTC.

The chain has TRBV7-9 and TRBJ2-3; D gene uncertain. Germline V CDR1 and CDR2: SEHNR, FQNEAQ (reference sequence). Trimming removed 4 bases at V and 2 bases at J, with 7 bases between. The CDR3 runs to 13 residues. As DNA, the CDR3 is TGTGCCAGCAGCTCCCTAATCACAGATACGCAGTATTTT. This translates into CASSSLITDTQYF.

The chain has TRBV30 and TRBJ1-5, with TRBD1 matching over 7 bases. Germline V CDR1 and CDR2: GTSNPN, SVGIG (reference sequence). V lost 2 bases, J lost 3 bases, and 4 bases stayed unmatched. The CDR3 runs 14 residues. The CDR3 protein is CAWSSQGTNQPQHF. The DNA for the CDR3 is TGTGCCTGGAGTTCACAGGGGACCAATCAGCCCCAGCATTTT.

The chain couples TRBV7-9 to TRBJ1-3; the D is unclear. CDR3 length: 12 amino acids. From germline, CDR1 is SEHNR and CDR2 FQNEAQ (reference sequence). Trimming took 1 base from V and 6 from J, leaving 4 bases between them. This chain's CDR3 is CASSLVENTIYF. The CDR3 region has the DNA TGTGCCAGCAGCTTAGTGGAAAACACCATATATTTT.

The V and J genes are TRBV27 and TRBJ2-7; 7 bases are a match to TRBD1. The junction had 14 bases not matched to a gene; V was cut back by 2 bases and J by 1 base. Germline assignment: CDR1 MNHEY and CDR2 SMNVEV (reference sequence). The CDR3 contains 18 residues. CDR3 region: CASSLVSPSGTASYEQYF. The CDR3 nucleotides read TGTGCCAGCAGTTTAGTTTCTCCCTCCGGGACAGCTTCCTACGAGCAGTACTTC.

This clone was detected once. For the CDR3, the DNA is TGTGCCACCTTCCGGACTAGCGGGGGGGCAACAGATACGCAGTATTTT. It is translated as CATFRTSGGATDTQYF. The chain joins TRBV7-9 to TRBJ2-3; 15 bases match TRBD2. Unmatched junction bases numbered 8, after V lost 10 bases and J lost 3 bases. The CDR3 has 16 amino acids. Germline V CDR1 and CDR2: SEHNR, FQNEAQ (reference sequence). Drawing the rest from reference TRBV7-9 and TRBJ2-3, the complete variable domain is DTGVSQNPRHKITKRGQNVTFRCDPISEHNRLYWYRQTLGQGPEFLTYFQNEAQLEKSRLLSDRFSAERPKGSFSTLEIQRTEQGDSAMYLCATFRTSGGATDTQYFGPGTRLTVL.

V and J are TRBV10-3 and TRBJ2-7; 8 nucleotides align to TRBD1. Trimming took 8 bases from V and 5 from J; bases not matched to a gene: 14. The CDR3 is made up of 15 amino acids. Germline V gene data show CDR1 as ENHRY and CDR2 as SYGVKD. The CDR3 sequence is CAIRGGDRGGNEQYF. DNA of the CDR3: TGTGCCATCCGGGGCGGAGACAGGGGTGGAAACGAGCAGTACTTC.

This sequence joins TRBV5-4 and TRBJ2-2; 7 nucleotides align to TRBD2. The junction had 10 bases not matched to a gene; V was cut back by 4 bases and J by 4 bases. This CDR3 has 16 amino acids. Germline V gives CDR1 SGHNT, CDR2 YYREEE (reference sequence). CDR3 nucleotide sequence: TGTGCCAGCAGCCCTAGCGGCCTATTGGGCACCGGGGAGCTGTTTTTT. It codes for CASSPSGLLGTGELFF.

The J gene is TRBJ1-5, the V gene TRBV19; D may be TRBD1 (6 bases). Trimming removed 3 bases at V and 7 bases at J, with 16 bases between. CDR1 is LNHDA, CDR2 SQIVND, per germline (reference sequence). The CDR3 consists of 15 residues. CDR3 region: CASSIKGGSWQPQHF. The CDR3 DNA reads TGTGCCAGTAGTATCAAAGGGGGTTCGTGGCAGCCCCAGCATTTT.

In its sample, this clone was seen a few times. The V call is TRBV28, the J call TRBJ1-2; 8 bases map to TRBD1. The CDR3 loop spans 13 amino acids. CDR1 MDHEN and CDR2 SYDVKM come from the germline V gene. The V gene end was trimmed by 3 bases and the J gene end by 7 bases; junction bases not matched to a gene: 4. CDR3 DNA sequence: TGTGCCAGCAGTTTCCAGGGGGCGCGTGGCTACACCTTC. Translated, it gives CASSFQGARGYTF.

The V gene is TRBV15, the J gene TRBJ2-3, with 7 bases aligning to TRBD2. V shed 5 bases and J 0 bases; nucleotides not matched to a gene: 5. Germline CDR1 is LNHNV and CDR2 is YYDKDF (reference sequence). The CDR3 is 15 residues long. The CDR3 bases are TGTGCCACCAGCGGCGGGACTACTAGCACAGATACGCAGTATTTT. It translates to CATSGGTTSTDTQYF. The whole variable domain, remainder taken from reference TRBV15 and TRBJ2-3, is DAMVIQNPRYQVTQFGKPVTLSCSQTLNHNVMYWYQQKSSQAPKLLFHYYDKDFNNEADTPDNFQSRRPNTSFCFLDIRSPGLGDTAMYLCATSGGTTSTDTQYFGPGTRLTVL.

This clone was observed a handful of times. The gene calls are TRBV27 and TRBJ2-1; tentative D call: TRBD2 (5 bases). Germline loops: CDR1 MNHEY, CDR2 SMNVEV (reference sequence). There are 15 residues in the CDR3. Deletions cut 8 bases from V and 5 bases from J, with 19 bases between. The CDR3 nucleotides read TGTGCCAGCGCCTTGGGAGACTCTCTTAACAATGAGCAGTTCTTC. The encoded protein is CASALGDSLNNEQFF.

V gene TRBV6-6 combines with J gene TRBJ1-6; D ambiguous. The CDR3 sequence is 16 residues long. The germline V gene encodes CDR1 MNHNY and CDR2 SVGAGI (reference sequence). V dropped 0 bases and J dropped 5 bases, with 11 bases sitting between them. The CDR3 is CASSYSLGRDNSPLHF. For the CDR3, the DNA is TGTGCCAGCAGTTACTCGCTGGGAAGGGATAATTCACCCCTCCACTTT.

The chain combines TRBV4-2 with TRBJ2-7; D is tentatively TRBD1 or TRBD2 (6 bases each). V lost 4 bases to trimming and J lost 1 base, with 11 bases between them. CDR3 length: 14 residues. Looked up from germline, CDR1 is LGHNA and CDR2 is YNFKEQ. The CDR3: CASSRPGASYEQYF. CDR3 sequence (DNA): TGTGCCAGCAGCCGCCCGGGGGCGTCCTACGAGCAGTACTTC.

V is TRBV18 and J is TRBJ1-1; possible D gene TRBD1, 5 bases. This CDR3 has 16 amino acids. V lost 3 bases, J lost 1 base, and 15 bases lay in between. Per germline, CDR1 KGHSH and CDR2 LQKENI. Written as DNA, the CDR3 is TGTGCCAGCTCACCGACAGTCTCCGCGGGGAACACTGAAGCTTTCTTT. As protein: CASSPTVSAGNTEAFF.

The rearrangement uses TRBV28 and TRBJ1-5; TRBD1 agrees at 8 bases. CDR3 length equals 17 residues. Germline V gives CDR1 MDHEN, CDR2 SYDVKM. Trimming removed 2 bases from V and 3 bases from J; junction bases left unmatched: 9. The CDR3 nucleotides are TGTGCCAGCAGTTTAGGTATCGGACAGGGATACAATCAGCCCCAGCATTTT. Protein sequence: CASSLGIGQGYNQPQHF. Full variable domain (remainder filled in from reference TRBV28 and TRBJ1-5): DVKVTQSSRYLVKRTGEKVFLECVQDMDHENMFWYRQDPGLGLRLIYFSYDVKMKEKGDIPEGYSVSREKKERFSLILESASTNQTSMYLCASSLGIGQGYNQPQHFGDGTRLSIL.

The rearrangement joins TRBV2 to TRBJ2-7; TRBD1 matches at 9 bases. The J segment lost 3 bases and the V segment lost 9 bases, leaving 9 bases of the junction unmatched. The CDR3 length is 14 residues. CDR1 and CDR2 (germline): SNHLY, FYNNEI. The CDR3 region is CASARVGQGYEQYF. The DNA for the CDR3 is TGTGCCAGTGCCCGAGTGGGACAGGGCTACGAGCAGTACTTC.